This passage covers 14 T cell receptor beta chains from one sample sequenced in a study of cytomegalovirus exposure and HLA in healthy donors. The assay was immunoSEQ multiplex PCR, and TCRdb's table has in-frame clones only and misses some. The sample records a few hundred thousand clones, about 92% being singletons. Sample: PBMCs. These receptor sequences come from a woman aged 25-40 years in good health and CMV-seronegative.

Only a few counts were recorded for this clone. The rearrangement uses TRBV7-8 and TRBJ2-7; 10 positions agree with TRBD1. Germline CDR1 is SGHVS and CDR2 is FQNEAQ. The V and J ends lost 4 bases and 3 bases, in that order; junction bases with no gene match: 3. CDR3 length: 14 amino acids. The CDR3 DNA reads TGTGCCAGCAGCTACCGGACAGGGGGCTACGAGCAGTACTTC. It encodes CASSYRTGGYEQYF.

This clone turned up a few times. The chain is built from TRBV19 and TRBJ2-7, with 8 positions matching TRBD1. V gave up 5 bases and J gave up 2 bases; unmatched junction bases: 8. The CDR3 runs to 15 residues. Looked up from germline, CDR1 is LNHDA and CDR2 is SQIVND (reference sequence). CDR3 loop: CASSVGTGHPYEQYF. The CDR3 DNA reads TGTGCCAGTAGTGTTGGGACAGGCCACCCCTACGAGCAGTACTTC.

The rearrangement joins TRBV9 to TRBJ2-3, with no clear D. Germline V gene lookup returns CDR1 SGDLS and CDR2 YYNGEE. The V end lost 0 bases, the J end lost 1 base, and 12 bases lay between the germline ends. The CDR3 is 16 residues long. The chain's CDR3 is CASSVAPAHRTDTQYF. Here the CDR3 DNA reads TGTGCCAGCAGCGTAGCTCCAGCACACCGCACAGATACGCAGTATTTT.

The CDR3 DNA reads TGTGCCAGCAGTGGGCCCTCCTACAATGAGCAGTTCTTC. As protein: CASSGPSYNEQFF. This sequence joins TRBV6-1 and TRBJ2-1; D is unresolved. Germline values: CDR1 MNHNS, CDR2 SASEGT. CDR3 length: 13 residues. Trimming removed 4 bases from V and 0 bases from J, with 4 bases in between.

This clone has more than one count but fewer than ten. The rearrangement links TRBV11-3 to TRBJ1-1, with D unclear. The germline V gene encodes CDR1 SGHNT and CDR2 YENEEA. Trimming shortened V by 1 base and J by 1 base, and 4 bases separated the two germline ends. This CDR3 comprises 13 residues. The CDR3 protein is CASSLGTNTEAFF. In DNA form, the CDR3 reads TGTGCCAGCAGCTTAGGCACGAACACTGAAGCTTTCTTT.

This chain uses TRBV30 with TRBJ2-2; D remains unclear. V lost 3 bases to trimming and J lost 5 bases, with 19 bases between them. The CDR3 is 16 amino acids. The germline CDR1 and CDR2 sequences are GTSNPN and SVGIG (reference sequence). CDR3 amino acids: CAWRIGVLERTGELFF. The CDR3 DNA is TGTGCCTGGAGGATAGGAGTCTTGGAGAGGACCGGGGAGCTGTTTTTT.

The genes are TRBV2 and TRBJ2-7, with 10 bases aligning to TRBD1. Germline V gene data show CDR1 as SNHLY and CDR2 as FYNNEI. The CDR3 is made up of 15 amino acids. V dropped 7 bases and J dropped 2; count of bases not matched to a gene: 8. For the CDR3, the DNA is TGTGCCAGCACCCAACCCGGGACAGGGGCCTACGAGCAGTACTTC. Its translation: CASTQPGTGAYEQYF.

This clone was picked up one time. The V call is TRBV11-2, the J call TRBJ1-2; D call uncertain. The CDR3 sequence is 14 residues long. Germline V gene data show CDR1 as SGHAT and CDR2 as FQNNGV. The V end was cut by 0 bases, the J end by 7 bases, with 12 bases between. This CDR3 is CASSLDGERAGYTF. In nucleotides, the CDR3 is TGTGCCAGCAGCTTAGATGGAGAGCGGGCTGGCTACACCTTC.

The rearrangement joins TRBV18 to TRBJ2-7; D remains ambiguous. Trimming took 2 bases from V and 2 from J, leaving 13 bases between them. The V gene's germline CDR1 is KGHSH and CDR2 LQKENI. The CDR3 sequence is 15 residues long. The CDR3 DNA follows: TGTGCCAGCTCACCAGGGCAAAAGCTCACCTACGAGCAGTACTTC. Translated: CASSPGQKLTYEQYF.

The chain joins TRBV28 to TRBJ2-7, with a weak D call TRBD2 (7 bases). CDR1 and CDR2 (germline): MDHEN, SYDVKM. V lost 2 bases to trimming and J lost 2 bases, with 13 bases between them. The CDR3 sequence is 15 residues long. CDR3 DNA: TGTGCCAGCAGTTTAGGGGGGGGCATACCCTACGAGCAGTACTTC. It encodes CASSLGGGIPYEQYF.

The V call is TRBV7-2, the J call TRBJ2-1; 11 bases map to TRBD2. The germline V gene encodes CDR1 SGHTA and CDR2 FQGNSA. This CDR3 has 13 residues. V lost 5 bases and J lost 12; bases outside the gene matches: 6. CDR3 in amino acids: CASSARLAGPQFF. The CDR3 DNA reads as TGTGCCAGCAGCGCCCGACTAGCGGGGCCGCAGTTCTTC.

This chain joins TRBV11-1 and TRBJ1-1; D is unresolved. This CDR3 region has 14 residues. Trimming removed 4 bases at V and 6 bases at J, with 15 bases between. The germline gives CDR1 SGHAT, CDR2 FQDESV (reference sequence). The CDR3 nucleotides read TGTGCCAGCAGCTCACCAGACAATCACGCTGAAGCTTTCTTT. Translated, it gives CASSSPDNHAEAFF.

The chain is built from TRBV27 and TRBJ2-1; possible D gene TRBD1, 6 bases. V lost 3 bases and J 8 bases, leaving 11 bases between the germline ends. Germline V lookup: CDR1 MNHEY, CDR2 SMNVEV (reference sequence). The CDR3 runs 13 residues. CDR3 loop: CASSFSGADEQFF. CDR3 nucleotide sequence: TGTGCCAGCAGTTTTTCAGGGGCCGATGAGCAGTTCTTC.

The V gene is TRBV30, the J gene TRBJ1-5, with D hard to call. Trimming stripped 3 bases from V and 2 bases from J, with 8 bases between. Germline V gene lookup returns CDR1 GTSNPN and CDR2 SVGIG (reference sequence). The CDR3 totals 13 residues. The CDR3 loop is CAWSWQGNQPQHF. The CDR3 region has the DNA TGTGCCTGGAGCTGGCAGGGCAATCAGCCCCAGCATTTT.